This T cell receptor (beta chain) was obtained from a study of blood T cell repertoires in COVID-19. For the study at large: Samples of COVID-19 (acute and convalescent) were obtained from the United States, Italy and Spain. Sources were T cells, B-cell-depleted T cells, or PBMCs; the material itself was cDNA or gDNA.

This CDR3 is built from 14 residues. With V trimmed by 6 bases and J by 8 bases, 11 bases remained unmatched. Germline lookup yields CDR1 MNHEY and CDR2 SVGAGI. The authors' processing: Nucleated cell number was recorded as an estimate derived from reference gene primer amplification. Here immunoSEQ multiplex PCR was the method, and the copy in TCRdb shows in-frame clones only, minus some. The DNA gave D and trimming, while V, J and clone size come from that table. Of about 340,000 clones in the sample, around 86% were seen once. This clone was recorded at least ten times. The rearrangement joins TRBV6-5 to TRBJ1-2; 8 nucleotides line up with TRBD1. The material sequenced was peripheral blood. This TCR was sampled from a woman in her fifties or sixties with COVID-19, enrolled during active disease. CDR3 loop: CASSLQGGGHGYTF. The CDR3 nucleotides are TGTGCCAGCAGCCTACAGGGGGGAGGTCACGGCTACACCTTC.